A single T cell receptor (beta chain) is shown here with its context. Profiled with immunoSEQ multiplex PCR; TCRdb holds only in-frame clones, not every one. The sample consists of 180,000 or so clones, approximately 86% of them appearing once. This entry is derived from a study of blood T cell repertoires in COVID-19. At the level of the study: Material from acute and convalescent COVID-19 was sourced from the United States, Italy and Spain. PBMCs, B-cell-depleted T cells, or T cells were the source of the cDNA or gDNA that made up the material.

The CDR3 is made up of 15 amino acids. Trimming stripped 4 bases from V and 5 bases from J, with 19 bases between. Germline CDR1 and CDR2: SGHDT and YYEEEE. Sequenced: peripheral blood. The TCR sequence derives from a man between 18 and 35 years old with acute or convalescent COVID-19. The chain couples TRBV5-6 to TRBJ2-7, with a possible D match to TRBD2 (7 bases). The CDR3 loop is CASSAVQGLKDEQYV. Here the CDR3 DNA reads TGTGCCAGCAGCGCCGTACAGGGACTAAAGGACGAGCAGTACGTC.